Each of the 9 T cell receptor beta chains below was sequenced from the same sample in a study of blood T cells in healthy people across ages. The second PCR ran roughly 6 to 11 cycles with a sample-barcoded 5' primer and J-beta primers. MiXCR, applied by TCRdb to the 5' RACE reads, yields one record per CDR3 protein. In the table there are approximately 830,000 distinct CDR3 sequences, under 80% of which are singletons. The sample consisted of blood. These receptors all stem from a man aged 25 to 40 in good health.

Here the CDR3 reads CASSQGQGLRPLHF. The CDR3 DNA is TGTGCCAGCAGCCAGGGACAGGGGCTAAGACCCCTCCACTTT. The chain recombines TRBV5-8 with TRBJ1-6, with 10 bases lining up with TRBD1. With 4 bases clipped from V and 12 bases from J, the junction kept 7 bases outside the gene matches. The CDR3 has 14 residues. Germline CDR1 and CDR2: SGHTS and YDEGEE.

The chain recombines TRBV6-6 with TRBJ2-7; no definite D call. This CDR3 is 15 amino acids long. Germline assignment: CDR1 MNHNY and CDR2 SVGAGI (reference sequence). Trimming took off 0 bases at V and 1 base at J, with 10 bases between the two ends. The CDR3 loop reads CASSYSSTGSYEQYF. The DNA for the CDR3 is TGTGCCAGCAGTTACTCTTCGACTGGGTCCTACGAGCAGTACTTC.

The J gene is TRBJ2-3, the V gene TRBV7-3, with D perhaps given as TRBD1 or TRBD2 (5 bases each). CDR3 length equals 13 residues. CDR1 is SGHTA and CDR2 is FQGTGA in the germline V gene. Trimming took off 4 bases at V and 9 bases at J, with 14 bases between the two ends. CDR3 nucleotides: TGTGCCAGCAGCTGGGACGCCCGAGGGACGCAGTATTTT. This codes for CASSWDARGTQYF.

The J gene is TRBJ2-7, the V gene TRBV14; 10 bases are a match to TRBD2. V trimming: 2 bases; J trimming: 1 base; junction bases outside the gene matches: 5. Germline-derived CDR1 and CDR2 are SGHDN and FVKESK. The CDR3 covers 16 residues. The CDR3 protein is CASSQPGTSVSYEQYF. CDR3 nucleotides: TGTGCCAGCAGCCAACCCGGGACTAGCGTATCCTACGAGCAGTACTTC.

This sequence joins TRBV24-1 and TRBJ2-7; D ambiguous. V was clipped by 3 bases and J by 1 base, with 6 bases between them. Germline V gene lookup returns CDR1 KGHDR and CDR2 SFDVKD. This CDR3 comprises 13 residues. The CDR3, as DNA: TGTGCCACCAGTGATCCTGCGTCCTACGAGCAGTACTTC. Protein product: CATSDPASYEQYF.

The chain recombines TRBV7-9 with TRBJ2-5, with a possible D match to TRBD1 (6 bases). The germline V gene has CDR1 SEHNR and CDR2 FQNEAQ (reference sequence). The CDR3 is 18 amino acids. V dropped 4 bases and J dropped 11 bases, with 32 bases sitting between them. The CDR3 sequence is CASSSIATQGKVRNEQYF. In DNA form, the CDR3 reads TGTGCCAGCAGCTCTATAGCGACACAGGGAAAAGTCAGGAATGAGCAGTACTTC.

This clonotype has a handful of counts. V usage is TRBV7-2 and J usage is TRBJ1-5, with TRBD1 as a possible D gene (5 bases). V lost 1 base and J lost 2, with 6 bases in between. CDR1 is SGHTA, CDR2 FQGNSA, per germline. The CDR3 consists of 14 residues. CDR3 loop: CASSLVRGNQPQHF. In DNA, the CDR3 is TGTGCCAGCAGCTTAGTCAGGGGCAATCAGCCCCAGCATTTT. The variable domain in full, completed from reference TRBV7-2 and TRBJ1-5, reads GAGVSQSPSNKVTEKGKDVELRCDPISGHTALYWYRQSLGQGLEFLIYFQGNSAPDKSGLPSDRFSAERTGGSVSTLTIQRTQQEDSAVYLCASSLVRGNQPQHFGDGTRLSIL.

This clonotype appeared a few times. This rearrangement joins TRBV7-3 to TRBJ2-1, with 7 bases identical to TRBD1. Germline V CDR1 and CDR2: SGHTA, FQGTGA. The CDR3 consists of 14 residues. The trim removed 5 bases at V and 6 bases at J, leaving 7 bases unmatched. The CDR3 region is CASSRTGLINEQFF. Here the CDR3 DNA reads TGTGCCAGCAGCCGGACAGGACTCATCAATGAGCAGTTCTTC.

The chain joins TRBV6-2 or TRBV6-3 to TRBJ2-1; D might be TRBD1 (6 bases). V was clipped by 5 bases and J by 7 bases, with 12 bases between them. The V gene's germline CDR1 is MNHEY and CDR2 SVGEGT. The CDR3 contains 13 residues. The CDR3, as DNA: TGTGCCAGCAGTCAACAGGGAGAGAATGAGCAGTTCTTC. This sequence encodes CASSQQGENEQFF.